This is a list of T cell receptor beta chains from one sample in a study of blood T cell repertoires in COVID-19. The data were produced by immunoSEQ multiplex PCR, yet TCRdb's version contains in-frame clones alone and is incomplete. The sample has tens of thousands of clones, roughly 85% seen once; the top ten hold approximately 4.7%. The sample was peripheral blood. The receptors stem from a human donor in a cohort sampled during active COVID-19. Both conserved end residues are part of each CDR3. A D gene is named only where the DNA matches it firmly. Rows give clone size only sometimes, using once, few, many, or a class for an expanded clone.

size: NA; V: TRBV5-1; J: TRBJ2-7; D: NA; length: 14; CDR3: CASSLAVTGGEQYF; DNA: TGCGCCAGCAGCTTGGCGGTGACAGGAGGCGAGCAGTACTTC
size: NA; V: TRBV19; J: TRBJ1-2; D: NA; length: 14; CDR3: CASSMTVTNYGYTF; DNA: TGTGCCAGTAGTATGACAGTTACTAACTATGGCTACACCTTC
size: NA; V: TRBV7-2; J: TRBJ2-7; D: NA; length: 12; CDR3: CASSLSGYEQYF; DNA: TGTGCCAGCAGCTTAAGCGGCTACGAGCAGTACTTC
size: NA; V: TRBV7-9; J: TRBJ1-5; D: NA; length: 14; CDR3: CASSHWDTNQPQHF; DNA: TGTGCCAGCAGCCACTGGGACACCAATCAGCCCCAGCATTTT
size: NA; V: TRBV21-1; J: TRBJ2-7; D: NA; length: 14; CDR3: CASSVTDRDYEQYF; DNA: TGTGCCAGCAGCGTGACCGACAGGGACTACGAGCAGTACTTC
size: NA; V: TRBV27; J: TRBJ2-1; D: TRBD2; length: 15; CDR3: CASKLGLAGGNEQFF; DNA: TGTGCCAGCAAACTAGGACTAGCGGGAGGGAATGAGCAGTTCTTC
size: NA; V: TRBV21-1; J: TRBJ1-1; D: NA; length: 16; CDR3: CASSTPFTKMNTEAFF; DNA: TGTGCCAGCAGCACCCCCTTTACAAAAATGAACACTGAAGCTTTCTTT
size: NA; V: TRBV2; J: TRBJ1-5; D: NA; length: 15; CDR3: CASSEAGTPGGPQHF; DNA: TGTGCCAGCAGTGAAGCCGGGACACCGGGCGGGCCCCAGCATTTT
size: NA; V: TRBV7-3; J: TRBJ2-1; D: TRBD2; length: 15; CDR3: CASSPSAGGYNEQFF; DNA: TGTGCCAGCAGCCCCTCGGCGGGGGGCTACAATGAGCAGTTCTTC
size: NA; V: TRBV7-2; J: TRBJ2-2; D: NA; length: 14; CDR3: CASSSGQNTGELFF; DNA: TGTGCCAGCAGTTCGGGACAGAACACCGGGGAGCTGTTTTTT
size: NA; V: TRBV5-5; J: TRBJ2-7; D: NA; length: 13; CDR3: CASGGSSSYEQYF; DNA: TGTGCCAGCGGAGGAAGTTCCTCCTACGAGCAGTACTTC
size: NA; V: TRBV23-1; J: TRBJ2-5; D: TRBD2; length: 16; CDR3: CASSPRLAGGRETQYF; DNA: TGCGCCAGCAGTCCACGACTAGCGGGGGGCCGTGAGACCCAGTACTTC
size: NA; V: TRBV5-1; J: TRBJ1-2; D: NA; length: 13; CDR3: CASSLARGVGYTF; DNA: TGCGCCAGCAGCTTGGCCCGGGGGGTTGGCTACACCTTC
size: NA; V: TRBV6-4; J: TRBJ1-3; D: TRBD1; length: 15; CDR3: CASGPRGRLGNTIYF; DNA: TGTGCCAGCGGCCCCAGGGGGCGCCTTGGAAACACCATATATTTT
size: once; V: TRBV11-2; J: TRBJ2-5; D: TRBD2; length: 16; CDR3: CASSPRGAGGLETQYF; DNA: TGTGCCAGCAGCCCGCGAGGGGCGGGGGGGTTGGAGACCCAGTACTTC
size: NA; V: TRBV2; J: TRBJ1-1; D: TRBD1; length: 13; CDR3: CASRRDRTTEAFF; DNA: TGTGCCAGCAGAAGGGACAGGACCACTGAAGCTTTCTTT